These T cell receptor beta chains were read from a single sample in a study of shared clonotypes between healthy human individuals. The method was immunoSEQ multiplex PCR; TCRdb's version includes in-frame clones alone and lacks a portion of them. The sample lists 2 million or so clones, roughly 94% occurring once. Material: naive CD4+ T cells sorted from blood. The source of these receptors is a man aged 18-30 years in good health. Each CDR3 is given with its conserved first and last residue. Some rows have no size entry. The others give once, few or many, or a class for an expanded clone.

CDR3,V,size
CASSLGNINYGYTF,TRBV5-1,-
CASSLWENTEAFF,TRBV5-5,-
CASTQPGLAGTNEQFF,TRBV19,-
CSVAHRDGPSYEQYF,TRBV29-1,few
CASRNIAHEQYF,TRBV6-5,-
CASSLVEYTGELFF,TRBV7-2,-
CASSEAIGLSYEQYF,TRBV5-1,-
CASSFGSLNVKNIQYF,TRBV5-6,once
CASSSVRDRVNQPQHF,TRBV7-8,-
CAISLTSGVAGELFF,TRBV10-3,-
CASSGTSGTGLDEQYF,TRBV9,-
CASSSQGHSNQPQHF,TRBV28,-
CASSLEAGPANYGYTF,TRBV28,-
CASPTGGESEQYF,TRBV5-1,-
CASSVLDEQYF,TRBV9,-
CASSLVGTTSTEAFF,TRBV7-9,-
CASSRTGLGEQFF,TRBV6-5,once
CASSQQGVYGYTF,TRBV14,-
CASSFTGATYEQYF,TRBV2,-
CASSPQRLAYNEQFF,TRBV18,once
CASRRGIGEQFF,TRBV27,-
CASSPERARQETQYF,TRBV7-7,-
CASSLTTAQETQYF,TRBV6-5,once
CASSTTALVYGYTF,TRBV27,-
CASSPWTGTVNEKLFF,TRBV2,-
CAGGAEYYGYTF,TRBV2,-
CASSLVGEQPQHF,TRBV5-1,once
CASSWGRTAQETQYF,TRBV7-9,-
CASSDLGTGYSPLHF,TRBV2,-
CASSLTWVGPTDTQYF,TRBV7-3,once
CASSQVAYKNTGELFF,TRBV4-1,-
CASSPAAGPGETQYF,TRBV18,-
CASSEQKGATQYF,TRBV2,-
CASSPGFVGYQPQHF,TRBV19,-
CASSSGRTGNTDTQYF,TRBV5-4,-
CASRTFYGLAGGNEQFF,TRBV10-1,once
CASSRGIGEKLFF,TRBV6-5,-
CAWSVQAGNSPLHF,TRBV30,-
CASSGRGLYEQYF,TRBV7-9,-
CASSLIARHSYEQYF,TRBV5-6,-
CASRTRDRVIYTF,TRBV6-5,-
CASSVAVDDFGTQYF,TRBV9,-
CASSADGGRIYNEQFF,TRBV9,-
CASAPQKTSPGTGYGYTF,TRBV5-1,-
CAWSVGGAGNTIYF,TRBV30,-
CASSLSPGTSGGYEQYF,TRBV28,-
CASIQGGNGYTF,TRBV10-1,few
CASLVAGAGSYTF,TRBV19,-
CASSLGLGGDYGYTF,TRBV7-9,-
CAWNAGTGGSYGYTF,TRBV30,-
CATSSTTMYPGTEVYGYTF,TRBV15,-
CASSLGFIGQTYEQYF,TRBV13,-
CASSRLAGGDTQYF,TRBV7-2,-
CASSAGTGAEKLFF,TRBV10-2,-
CASSNNSPLHF,TRBV6-5,-
CAIPSGQGNTGELFF,TRBV5-4,-
CATSRDRLGYEQYF,TRBV15,-